Sequencing of this T cell receptor beta chain was carried out in a study of blood T cell repertoires in COVID-19. Grouping used clinical history reported by participants in a survey and questionnaire. Only in-frame clones appear in the TCRdb table, and some are missing; sequencing was by immunoSEQ multiplex PCR. Among under 450,000 clones listed, 80% to 85% were seen once. This receptor was obtained from a woman aged 45-65 years who had recovered from COVID-19. Sequencing input: PBMCs or T cells enriched from blood (not recorded which).

CDR3 region: CASSQMGTSGTYQETQYF. CDR3 coding DNA: TGTGCCAGCAGCCAAATGGGGACTAGCGGCACGTACCAAGAGACCCAGTACTTC. This chain joins TRBV14 and TRBJ2-5, with TRBD2 identical over 11 bases. The CDR3 is 18 amino acids. J gave up 0 bases and V 2 bases, and 8 bases lay outside the gene matches. The germline gives CDR1 SGHDN, CDR2 FVKESK.